These 11 T cell receptor beta chains were sequenced from one sample in a study of T cell repertoires in cytomegalovirus infection. TCRdb reprocessed the reads with MiXCR, giving one entry per CDR3 protein. The profile shows 300,000 to 400,000 distinct CDR3 sequences, around 18% of them singletons. The specimen was PBMCs. The receptors derive from a human donor in good health (CMV status not recorded). Some clones in this sample may be carry-over from other donors' samples.

This clonotype was counted ten times or more. This chain uses TRBV4-1 with TRBJ2-1; no clear D gene. Looked up from germline, CDR1 is MGHRA and CDR2 is YSYEKL. The CDR3 length is 14 residues. V lost 0 bases and J lost 1, with 4 bases in between. DNA for the CDR3: TGCGCCAGCAGCCAAGAGCGGTCCTACAATGAGCAGTTCTTC. Translated: CASSQERSYNEQFF.

This clonotype appeared a few times. The chain links TRBV5-5 to TRBJ1-2, with D hard to call. Per the germline V gene, CDR1 is SGHKS and CDR2 is YYEKEE (reference sequence). CDR3 length: 13 residues. V dropped 6 bases and J dropped 5 bases, with 14 bases sitting between them. In DNA, the CDR3 is TGTGCCAGCACCACCCGGGCGGGATATGGCTACACCTTC. Translating it yields CASTTRAGYGYTF.

J is TRBJ1-5 and V is TRBV28; D is unclear. V shed 0 bases and J shed 4 bases, with 13 bases lying between them. CDR3 length equals 16 residues. Germline CDR1 reads MDHEN; CDR2 reads SYDVKM. DNA for the CDR3: TGTGCCAGCAGTTTATGGGCCAGAAGGTCGAATCAGCCCCAGCATTTT. Translating it yields CASSLWARRSNQPQHF.

This clonotype was picked up many times. V is TRBV4-1 and J is TRBJ2-7; D gene uncertain. Germline assignment: CDR1 MGHRA and CDR2 YSYEKL. Trimming pared 4 bases from V and 7 bases from J, leaving 14 bases between. The CDR3 loop spans 13 amino acids. CDR3 coding DNA: TGCGCCAGCAGCCTATACTCCTATGGGGAGCAGTACTTC. This encodes CASSLYSYGEQYF.

The chain couples TRBV4-3 to TRBJ2-3; D call uncertain. The germline V gene encodes CDR1 LGHNA and CDR2 YSLEER. Trimming stripped 3 bases from V and 2 bases from J, with 9 bases between. This CDR3 contains 14 residues. The CDR3 protein is CASSQVPYTDTQYF. The CDR3 nucleotides read TGCGCCAGCAGCCAGGTCCCTTACACAGATACGCAGTATTTT.

The J gene is TRBJ2-3, the V gene TRBV6-5, with D uncertain. The CDR3 contains 16 residues. The germline V and J ends were trimmed by 0 bases and 4 bases, with 14 bases remaining between them. Germline loops: CDR1 MNHEY, CDR2 SVGAGI. CDR3 region: CASSYSRQVAADTQYF. CDR3 in DNA: TGTGCCAGCAGTTACTCGCGGCAGGTGGCGGCAGATACGCAGTATTTT.

Written as DNA, the CDR3 is TGTGCCAGCTCACCGGTCGGAAGTCGTAACTATGGCTACACCTTC. Translation: CASSPVGSRNYGYTF. The chain couples TRBV18 to TRBJ1-2; D is undetermined. The germline V gene has CDR1 KGHSH and CDR2 LQKENI. Trimming pared 3 bases from V and 1 base from J, leaving 12 bases between. The CDR3 is 15 residues long.

The V call is TRBV6-5, the J call TRBJ2-7, with TRBD1 as a possible D gene (6 bases). V was cut by 2 bases and J by 3 bases, with 17 bases left in between. This CDR3 has 16 amino acids. Germline CDR1 and CDR2: MNHEY and SVGAGI. The CDR3 DNA sequence: TGTGCCAGCAGTTACAACCGGGACATCGGGGACTACGAGCAGTACTTC. This gives the protein CASSYNRDIGDYEQYF.

This clonotype turned up a few times. The rearrangement uses TRBV10-1 and TRBJ2-1; D remains ambiguous. This CDR3 is 13 amino acids long. The germline V gene has CDR1 WNHNN and CDR2 SYGVQD (reference sequence). The ends were cut back, 1 base at V and 5 bases at J, with 6 bases in the middle. CDR3 DNA: TGCGCCAGCAGTGAGTATCAGGACAATGAGCAGTTCTTC. Its protein is CASSEYQDNEQFF.

The sample holds many counts of this clonotype. This chain links TRBV28 with TRBJ2-7; tentatively, D is TRBD2 (5 bases). This CDR3 has 12 amino acids. Trimming shortened V by 3 bases and J by 5 bases, and 8 bases separated the two germline ends. Germline V lookup: CDR1 MDHEN, CDR2 SYDVKM. This CDR3 is CASSFLRDEQYF. Here the CDR3 DNA reads TGTGCCAGCAGTTTTTTGAGGGACGAGCAGTACTTC.

V and J are TRBV29-1 and TRBJ2-1, with 7 bases identical to TRBD2. V lost 5 bases to trimming and J lost 4 bases; unmatched junction nucleotides: 8. The CDR3 is 14 residues long. Per the germline V gene, CDR1 is SQVTM and CDR2 is ANQGSEA. CDR3 sequence (DNA): TGCAGCGTTTTAGGGAGGGAGTCTTACAATGAGCAGTTCTTC. Translating it yields CSVLGRESYNEQFF.